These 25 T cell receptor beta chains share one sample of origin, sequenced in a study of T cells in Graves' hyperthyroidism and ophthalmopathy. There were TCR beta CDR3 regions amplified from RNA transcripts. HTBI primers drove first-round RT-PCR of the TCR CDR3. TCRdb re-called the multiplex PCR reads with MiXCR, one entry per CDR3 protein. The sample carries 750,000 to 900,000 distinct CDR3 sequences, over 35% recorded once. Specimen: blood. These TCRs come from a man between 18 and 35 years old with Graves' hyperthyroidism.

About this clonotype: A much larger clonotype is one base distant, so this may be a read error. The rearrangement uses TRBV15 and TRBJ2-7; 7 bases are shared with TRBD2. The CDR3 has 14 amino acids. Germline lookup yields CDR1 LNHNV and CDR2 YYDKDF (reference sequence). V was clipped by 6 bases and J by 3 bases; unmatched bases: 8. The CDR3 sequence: CATRGGGSFYEQYF. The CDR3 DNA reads TGTGCCACCAGGGGCGGGGGATCCTTCTACGAGCAGTACTTC.

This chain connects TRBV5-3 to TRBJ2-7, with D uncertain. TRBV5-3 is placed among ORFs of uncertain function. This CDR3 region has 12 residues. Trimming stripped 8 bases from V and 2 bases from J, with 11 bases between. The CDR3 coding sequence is TGTGCCAGCAGATCCCGTACCTACGAGCAGTACTTC. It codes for CASRSRTYEQYF.

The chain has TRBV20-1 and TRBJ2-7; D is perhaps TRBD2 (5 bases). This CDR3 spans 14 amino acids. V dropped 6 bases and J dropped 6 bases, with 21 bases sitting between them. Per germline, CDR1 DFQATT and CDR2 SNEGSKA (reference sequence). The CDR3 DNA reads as TGCAGTGCCGAGGGCCCGCAGGCTAGCAGCGAGCAGTACTTC. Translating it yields CSAEGPQASSEQYF.

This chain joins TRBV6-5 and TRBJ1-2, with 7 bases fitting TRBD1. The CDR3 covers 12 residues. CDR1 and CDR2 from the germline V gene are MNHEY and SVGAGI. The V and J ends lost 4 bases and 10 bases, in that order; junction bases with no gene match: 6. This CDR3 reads CASSFTGEDYTF. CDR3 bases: TGTGCCAGCAGTTTCACAGGGGAGGACTACACCTTC.

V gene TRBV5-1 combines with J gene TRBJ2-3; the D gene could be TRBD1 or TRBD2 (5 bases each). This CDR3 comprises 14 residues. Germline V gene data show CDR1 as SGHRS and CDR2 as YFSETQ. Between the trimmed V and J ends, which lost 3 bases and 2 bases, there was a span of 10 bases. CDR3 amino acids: CASSSGTPTDTQYF. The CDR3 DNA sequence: TGCGCCAGCAGCTCCGGGACCCCCACAGATACGCAGTATTTT.

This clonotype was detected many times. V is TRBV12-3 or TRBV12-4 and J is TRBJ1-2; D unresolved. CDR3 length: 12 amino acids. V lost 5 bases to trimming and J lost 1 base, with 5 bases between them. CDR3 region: CASSPDNYGYTF. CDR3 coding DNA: TGTGCCAGCAGTCCTGATAACTATGGCTACACCTTC.

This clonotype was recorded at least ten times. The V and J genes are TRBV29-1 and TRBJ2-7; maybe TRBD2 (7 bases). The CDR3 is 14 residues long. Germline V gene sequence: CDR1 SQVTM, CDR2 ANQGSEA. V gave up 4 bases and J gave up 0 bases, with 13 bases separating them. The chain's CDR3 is CSVVGGRDSYEQYF. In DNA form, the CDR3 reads TGCAGCGTTGTGGGGGGGCGGGACTCCTACGAGCAGTACTTC.

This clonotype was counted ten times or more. The CDR3 region has the DNA TGTGCCAGCAGTGAAGCAGGCATGAACACTGAAGCTTTCTTT. Encoded protein: CASSEAGMNTEAFF. The chain carries TRBV2 and TRBJ1-1; D is unclear. Trimming took 0 bases from V and 0 from J, leaving 5 bases between them. Germline lookup yields CDR1 SNHLY and CDR2 FYNNEI. CDR3 length equals 14 residues. The whole variable domain, remainder taken from reference TRBV2 and TRBJ1-1, is EPEVTQTPSHQVTQMGQEVILRCVPISNHLYFYWYRQILGQKVEFLVSFYNNEISEKSEIFDDQFSVERPDGSNFTLKIRSTKLEDSAMYFCASSEAGMNTEAFFGQGTRLTVV.

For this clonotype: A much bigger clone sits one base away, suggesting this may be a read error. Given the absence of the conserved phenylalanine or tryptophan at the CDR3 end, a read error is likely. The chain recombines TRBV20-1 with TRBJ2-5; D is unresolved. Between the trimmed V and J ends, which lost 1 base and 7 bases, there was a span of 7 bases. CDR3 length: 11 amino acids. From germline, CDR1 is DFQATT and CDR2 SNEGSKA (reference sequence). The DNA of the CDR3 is TGCAGTGCTAGAGCCGGAGTGACCCAGTACCTC. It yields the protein CSARAGVTQYL.

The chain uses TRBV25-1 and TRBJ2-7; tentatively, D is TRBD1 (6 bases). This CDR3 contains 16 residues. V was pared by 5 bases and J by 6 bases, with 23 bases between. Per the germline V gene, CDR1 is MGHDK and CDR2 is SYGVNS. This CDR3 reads CASSHHRDTVVPEQYF. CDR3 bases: TGTGCCAGCAGTCACCATCGGGACACGGTGGTTCCCGAGCAGTACTTC.

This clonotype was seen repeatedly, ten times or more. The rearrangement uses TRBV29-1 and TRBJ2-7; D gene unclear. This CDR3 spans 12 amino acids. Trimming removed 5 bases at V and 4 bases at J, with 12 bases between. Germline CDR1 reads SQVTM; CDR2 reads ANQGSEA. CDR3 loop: CSVLSGNYEQYF. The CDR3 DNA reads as TGCAGCGTTCTTTCTGGGAATTACGAGCAGTACTTC.

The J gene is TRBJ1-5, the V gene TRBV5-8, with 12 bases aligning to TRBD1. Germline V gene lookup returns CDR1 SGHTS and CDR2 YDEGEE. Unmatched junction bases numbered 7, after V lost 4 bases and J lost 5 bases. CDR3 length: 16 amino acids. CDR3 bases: TGTGCCAGCAGCAACCGGGACAGGGGGCTGGATCAGCCCCAGCATTTT. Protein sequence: CASSNRDRGLDQPQHF.

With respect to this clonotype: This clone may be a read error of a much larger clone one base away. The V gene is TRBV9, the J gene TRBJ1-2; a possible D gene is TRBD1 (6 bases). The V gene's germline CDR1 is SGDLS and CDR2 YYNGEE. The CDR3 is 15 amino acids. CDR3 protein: CASSADSLYGYGCTF. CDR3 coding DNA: TGTGCCAGCAGCGCGGACAGTCTTTATGGCTATGGCTGCACCTTC.

CDR3 protein: CSVEGHRLNEKLFF. CDR3 nucleotides: TGCAGCGTTGAGGGACACCGGCTTAATGAAAAACTGTTTTTT. The gene calls are TRBV29-1 and TRBJ1-4, with D possibly TRBD1 on 6 matching bases. The V end was cut by 3 bases, the J end by 4 bases, with 12 bases between. From germline, CDR1 is SQVTM and CDR2 ANQGSEA. The CDR3 consists of 14 residues.

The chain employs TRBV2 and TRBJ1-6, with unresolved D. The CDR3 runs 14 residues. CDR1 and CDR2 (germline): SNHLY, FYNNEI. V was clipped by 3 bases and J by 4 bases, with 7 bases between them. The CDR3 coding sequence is TGTGCCAGCAGTGAGTCGGGGTATAATTCACCCCTCCACTTT. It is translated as CASSESGYNSPLHF. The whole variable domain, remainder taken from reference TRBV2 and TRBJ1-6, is EPEVTQTPSHQVTQMGQEVILRCVPISNHLYFYWYRQILGQKVEFLVSFYNNEISEKSEIFDDQFSVERPDGSNFTLKIRSTKLEDSAMYFCASSESGYNSPLHFGNGTRLTVT.

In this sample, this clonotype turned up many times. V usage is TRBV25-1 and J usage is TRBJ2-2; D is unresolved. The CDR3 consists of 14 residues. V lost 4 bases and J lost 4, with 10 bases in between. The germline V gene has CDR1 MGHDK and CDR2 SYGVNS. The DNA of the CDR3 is TGTGCCAGCAGTGGCCTGTTCTCCACCGGGGAGCTGTTTTTT. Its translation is CASSGLFSTGELFF.

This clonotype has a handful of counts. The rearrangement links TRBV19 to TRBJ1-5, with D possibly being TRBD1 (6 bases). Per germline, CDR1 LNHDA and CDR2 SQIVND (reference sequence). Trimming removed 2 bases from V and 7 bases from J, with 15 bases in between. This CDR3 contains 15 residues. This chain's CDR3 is CASSITRAGVQPQHF. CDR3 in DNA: TGTGCCAGTAGTATAACTCGGGCAGGGGTCCAGCCCCAGCATTTT.

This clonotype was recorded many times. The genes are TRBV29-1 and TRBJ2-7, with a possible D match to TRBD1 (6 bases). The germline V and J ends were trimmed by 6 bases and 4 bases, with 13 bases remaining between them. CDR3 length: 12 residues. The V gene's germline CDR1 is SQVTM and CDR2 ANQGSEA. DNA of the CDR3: TGCAGCGTCAAGACAGGAGAATACGAGCAGTACTTC. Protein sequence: CSVKTGEYEQYF.

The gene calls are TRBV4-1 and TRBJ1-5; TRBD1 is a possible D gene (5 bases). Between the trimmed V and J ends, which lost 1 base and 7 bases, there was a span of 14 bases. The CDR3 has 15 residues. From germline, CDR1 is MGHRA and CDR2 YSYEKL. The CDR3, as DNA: TGCGCCAGCAGCCAAGTGACAGCGCCGGACCAGCCCCAGCATTTT. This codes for CASSQVTAPDQPQHF.

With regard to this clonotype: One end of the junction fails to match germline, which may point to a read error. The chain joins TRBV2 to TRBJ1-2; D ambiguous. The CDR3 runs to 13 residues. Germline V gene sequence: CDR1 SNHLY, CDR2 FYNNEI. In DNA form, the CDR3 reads TGTGCCAGCAGTGGACTAGCGCTTCAGGCTGCCCCCTTC. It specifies CASSGLALQAAPF.

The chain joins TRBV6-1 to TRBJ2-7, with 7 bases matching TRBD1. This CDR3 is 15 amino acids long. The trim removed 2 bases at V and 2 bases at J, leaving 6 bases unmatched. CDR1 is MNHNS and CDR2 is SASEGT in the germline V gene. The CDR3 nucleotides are TGTGCCAGCAGTGAATACAGGGGAGCAACCTACGAGCAGTACTTC. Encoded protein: CASSEYRGATYEQYF.

The CDR3 spells CATSDFGGRAGNTPGHPGELFF. Written as DNA, the CDR3 is TGTGCCACCAGTGATTTCGGAGGGCGGGCGGGAAATACACCGGGGCATCCCGGGGAGCTGTTTTTT. This chain links TRBV24-1 with TRBJ2-2, with a possible D match to TRBD2 (6 bases). V gave up 1 base and J gave up 6 bases, with 32 bases separating them. Germline CDR1 and CDR2: KGHDR and SFDVKD. The CDR3 has 22 amino acids.

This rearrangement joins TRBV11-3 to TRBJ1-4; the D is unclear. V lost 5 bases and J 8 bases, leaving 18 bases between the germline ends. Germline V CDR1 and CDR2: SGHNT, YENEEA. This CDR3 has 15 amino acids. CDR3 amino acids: CASSAAGSGGEKLFF. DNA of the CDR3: TGTGCCAGCAGCGCAGCCGGGTCCGGTGGGGAAAAACTGTTTTTT.

Here the CDR3 reads CASSLTTGAADTQYF. The CDR3 nucleotides are TGTGCCAGCAGCTTAACGACAGGGGCGGCAGATACGCAGTATTTT. The chain couples TRBV7-9 to TRBJ2-3; TRBD1 matches at 8 bases. The CDR3 has 15 amino acids. V gave up 2 bases and J gave up 4 bases; unmatched junction bases: 5. Germline assignment: CDR1 SEHNR and CDR2 FQNEAQ (reference sequence).

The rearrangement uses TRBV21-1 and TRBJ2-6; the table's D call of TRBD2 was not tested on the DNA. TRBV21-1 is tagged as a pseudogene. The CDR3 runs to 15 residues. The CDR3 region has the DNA TGTGCCAGCAGCAGGGAGAACACCGGGGCCAACGTCCTGACTTTC. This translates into CASSRENTGANVLTF.